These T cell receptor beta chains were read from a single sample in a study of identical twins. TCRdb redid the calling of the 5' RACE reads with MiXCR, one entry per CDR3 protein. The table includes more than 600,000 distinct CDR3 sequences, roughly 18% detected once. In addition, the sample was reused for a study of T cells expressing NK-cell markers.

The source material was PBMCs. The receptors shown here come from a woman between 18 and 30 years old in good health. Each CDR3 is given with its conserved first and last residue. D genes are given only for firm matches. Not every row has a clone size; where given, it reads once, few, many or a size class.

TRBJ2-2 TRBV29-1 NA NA CSVGNQGPGELFF TGCAGCGTTGGAAACCAGGGGCCCGGGGAGCTGTTTTTT
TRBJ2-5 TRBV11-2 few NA CASSMQETQYF TGTGCCAGCAGCATGCAAGAGACCCAGTACTTC
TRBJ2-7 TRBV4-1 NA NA CASSHVYSGRIYEQYF TGCGCCAGCAGCCACGTATATTCCGGGAGAATCTACGAGCAGTACTTC
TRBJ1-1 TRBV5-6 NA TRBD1 CASSHRGEAFF TGTGCCAGCAGCCACAGGGGTGAAGCTTTCTTT
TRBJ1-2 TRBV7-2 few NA CASSLDWGARGYTF TGTGCCAGCAGCTTAGATTGGGGGGCGCGGGGCTACACCTTC
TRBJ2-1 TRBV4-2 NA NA CASSQPYNEQFF TGTGCCAGCAGCCAACCCTACAATGAGCAGTTCTTC
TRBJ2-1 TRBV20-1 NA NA CSARDSEGFNEQFF TGCAGTGCTAGAGATTCCGAGGGGTTCAATGAGCAGTTCTTC
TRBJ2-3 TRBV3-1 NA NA CASSPGRIADTQYF TGTGCCAGCAGCCCTGGGAGGATAGCGGATACGCAGTATTTT
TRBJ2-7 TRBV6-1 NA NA CASSERYTSYEQYF TGTGCCAGCAGTGAAAGGTACACTTCCTACGAGCAGTACTTC
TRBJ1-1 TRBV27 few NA CASSLVRWSIEAFF TGTGCCAGCAGTTTAGTCCGTTGGTCGATTGAAGCTTTCTTT
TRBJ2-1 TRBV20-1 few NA CSARVALASSYNEQFF TGCAGTGCTAGAGTAGCGCTAGCGTCTTCCTACAATGAGCAGTTCTTC
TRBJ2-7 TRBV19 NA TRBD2 CATNGGNYEQYF TGTGCCACCAACGGGGGGAACTACGAGCAGTACTTC
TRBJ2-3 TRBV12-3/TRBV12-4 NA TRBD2 CASRLPVDLAGGTDTQYF TGTGCCAGCAGACTCCCCGTTGACCTAGCGGGAGGAACAGATACGCAGTATTTT
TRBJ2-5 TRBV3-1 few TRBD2 CASSQDRSVLAARETQYF TGTGCCAGCAGCCAAGATAGGTCCGTACTAGCGGCAAGAGAGACCCAGTACTTC
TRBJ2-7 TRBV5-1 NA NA CASSVGTATTFEQYF TGCGCCAGCAGCGTAGGGACGGCCACTACTTTCGAGCAGTACTTC
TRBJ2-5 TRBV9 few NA CASSFRDFGRETQYF TGTGCCAGCAGCTTTCGGGACTTCGGTCGGGAGACCCAGTACTTC
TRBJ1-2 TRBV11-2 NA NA CASSAGRDTYGYTF TGTGCCAGCAGCGCCGGACGGGACACTTATGGCTACACCTTC
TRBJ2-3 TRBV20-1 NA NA CSARDPNNADTQYF TGCAGTGCTAGGGACCCGAACAACGCAGATACGCAGTATTTT
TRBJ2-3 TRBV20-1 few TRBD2 CSARGAGGGTDTQYF TGCAGTGCTAGGGGAGCGGGAGGAGGCACAGATACGCAGTATTTT
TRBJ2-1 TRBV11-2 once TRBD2 CASSFAAGASNEQFF TGTGCCAGCAGCTTCGCGGCGGGAGCTAGCAATGAGCAGTTCTTC
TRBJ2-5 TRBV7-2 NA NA CASNPLRGGTQYF TGTGCCAGCAACCCTCTACGGGGAGGGACCCAGTACTTC
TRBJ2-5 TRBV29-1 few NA CSAPGPVGETQYF TGCAGCGCGCCGGGCCCGGTGGGTGAGACCCAGTACTTC
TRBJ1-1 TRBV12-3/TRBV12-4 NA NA CSSSWYYEAFF TGTTCCAGCAGTTGGTATTACGAAGCTTTCTTT
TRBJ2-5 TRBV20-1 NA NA CSARNPAGAEETQYF TGCAGTGCTAGGAACCCCGCAGGGGCGGAGGAGACCCAGTACTTC
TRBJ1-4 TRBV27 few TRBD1 CASSLRTGGKLFF TGTGCCAGCAGTTTAAGGACAGGGGGAAAACTGTTTTTT
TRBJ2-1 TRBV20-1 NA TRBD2 CSAGTSGRVEQFF TGCAGTGCTGGGACTAGCGGGAGGGTTGAGCAGTTCTTC
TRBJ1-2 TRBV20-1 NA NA CSAAAGGSTNYGYTF TGCAGTGCTGCGGCGGGGGGATCAACTAACTATGGCTACACCTTC
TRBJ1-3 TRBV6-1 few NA CASSRRSRTAGNTIYF TGTGCCAGCAGCCGACGTTCACGGACGGCTGGAAACACCATATATTTT